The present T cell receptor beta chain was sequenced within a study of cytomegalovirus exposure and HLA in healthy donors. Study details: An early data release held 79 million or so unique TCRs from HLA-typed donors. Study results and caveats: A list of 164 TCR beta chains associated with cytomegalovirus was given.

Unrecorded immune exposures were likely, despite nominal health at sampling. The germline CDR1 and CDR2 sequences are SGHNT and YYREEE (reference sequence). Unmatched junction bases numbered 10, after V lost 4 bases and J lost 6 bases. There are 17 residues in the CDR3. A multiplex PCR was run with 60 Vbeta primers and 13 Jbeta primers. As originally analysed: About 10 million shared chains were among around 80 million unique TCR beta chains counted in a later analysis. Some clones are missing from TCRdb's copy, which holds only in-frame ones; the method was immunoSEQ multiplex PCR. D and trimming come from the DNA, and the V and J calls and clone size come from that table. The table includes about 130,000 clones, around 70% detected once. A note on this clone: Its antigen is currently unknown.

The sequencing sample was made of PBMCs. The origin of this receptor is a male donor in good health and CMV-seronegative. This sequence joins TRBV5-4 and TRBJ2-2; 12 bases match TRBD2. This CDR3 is CASSPVAGLAGPGELFF. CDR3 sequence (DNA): TGTGCCAGCAGCCCGGTCGCAGGACTAGCGGGACCCGGGGAGCTGTTTTTT. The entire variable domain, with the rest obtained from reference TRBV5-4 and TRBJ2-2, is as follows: ETGVTQSPTHLIKTRGQQVTLRCSSQSGHNTVSWYQQALGQGPQFIFQYYREEENGRGNFPPRFSGLQFPNYSSELNVNALELDDSALYLCASSPVAGLAGPGELFFGEGSRLTVL.